The clone carrying this TCR beta chain was seen at least ten times. These data are taken from a study of regulatory T cells in long-lasting Graves disease. The time point is: newly diagnosed GD, antithyroid drugs for less than 3 months. The TCR library was made from RNA that had been extracted from PBMCs in TRIzol. Researchers made TCR beta libraries by using iRepertoire HTBI primers and running Arm-PCR on CDR3 regions. TCRdb re-called the multiplex PCR reads through MiXCR, storing one row per CDR3 protein. The sample carries more than 350,000 distinct CDR3 sequences, under 15% recorded once. This CDR3 comprises 15 residues. V lost 1 base to trimming and J lost 3 bases, with 13 bases between them. CDR1 and CDR2 from the germline V gene are SNHLY and FYNNEI. These same records also appear under a second study, on T cells in Graves' hyperthyroidism and ophthalmopathy.

This specimen consisted of peripheral blood mononuclear cells (PBMCs), obtained at new diagnosis, from a patient treated with antithyroid drugs. This clonotype originated in a woman aged 30 to 39 with Graves disease. The genes are TRBV2 and TRBJ2-7; the D gene is possibly TRBD2 (6 bases). CDR3 amino acids: CASSEEGLLFYEQYF. CDR3 DNA sequence: TGTGCCAGCAGTGAAGAGGGACTCCTCTTCTACGAGCAGTACTTC.